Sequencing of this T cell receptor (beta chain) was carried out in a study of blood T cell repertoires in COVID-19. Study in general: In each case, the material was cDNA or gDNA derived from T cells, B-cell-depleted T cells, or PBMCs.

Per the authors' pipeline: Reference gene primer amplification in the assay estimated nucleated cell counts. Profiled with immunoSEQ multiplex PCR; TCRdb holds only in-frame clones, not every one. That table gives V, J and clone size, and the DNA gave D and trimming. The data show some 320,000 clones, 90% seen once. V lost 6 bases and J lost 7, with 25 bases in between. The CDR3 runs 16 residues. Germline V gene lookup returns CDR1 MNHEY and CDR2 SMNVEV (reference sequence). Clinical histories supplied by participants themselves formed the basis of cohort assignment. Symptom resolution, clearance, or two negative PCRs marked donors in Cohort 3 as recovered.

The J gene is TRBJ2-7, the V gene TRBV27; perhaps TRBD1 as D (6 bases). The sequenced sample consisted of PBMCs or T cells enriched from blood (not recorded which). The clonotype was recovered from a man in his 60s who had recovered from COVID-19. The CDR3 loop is CASSPRDTSRGEEQYF. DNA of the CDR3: TGTGCCAGCAGCCCCAGGGACACCTCAAGAGGTGAGGAGCAGTACTTC.